A selection of T cell receptor beta chains follows, all from one sample in a study of T-cell reconstitution after alpha-beta-depleted transplantation in children. Each CDR3 protein is one row after TCRdb ran MiXCR on the PCR reads. In the table there are about 150,000 distinct CDR3 sequences, 8.8% of which are singletons. Sequenced material: PBMCs, mostly from graft donor cells, taken 180 days after TCRalphabeta/CD19-depleted stem cell transplant. The source of these receptors is a female patient aged 2-9 years who had a stem cell transplant for congenital amegakaryocytic thrombocytopenia, so the T cells may come from the graft donor. The CDR3 runs from the conserved cysteine through the conserved F or W. The order of the fields is J gene, V gene, CDR3 protein.

j_gene: TRBJ2-1
v_gene: TRBV14
CDR3aa: CASSLWTSGRNEQFF

j_gene: TRBJ2-1
v_gene: TRBV27
CDR3aa: CASNREGPPGYNEQFF

j_gene: TRBJ1-1
v_gene: TRBV12-3/TRBV12-4
CDR3aa: CASSFRRMNTEAFF

j_gene: TRBJ2-7
v_gene: TRBV29-1
CDR3aa: CSVDIGSGEQYF

j_gene: TRBJ2-7
v_gene: TRBV7-2
CDR3aa: CASSSSAGNEQYF

j_gene: TRBJ1-2
v_gene: TRBV28
CDR3aa: CASSPLGNLFPSNYGYTF

j_gene: TRBJ2-1
v_gene: TRBV7-9
CDR3aa: CASSPTTGTGEQFF

j_gene: TRBJ1-2
v_gene: TRBV7-4
CDR3aa: CASSLSVGGVNYGYTF

j_gene: TRBJ2-5
v_gene: TRBV12-3/TRBV12-4
CDR3aa: CASSFKAGGRLETQYF

j_gene: TRBJ1-2
v_gene: TRBV15
CDR3aa: CATSRQGPNYGYTF

j_gene: TRBJ2-3
v_gene: TRBV6-1
CDR3aa: CASRDRGSTDTQYF

j_gene: TRBJ2-2
v_gene: TRBV24-1
CDR3aa: CATSDPVRSDTGELFF

j_gene: TRBJ1-1
v_gene: TRBV20-1
CDR3aa: CSANVNPGGVFF

j_gene: TRBJ2-7
v_gene: TRBV5-1
CDR3aa: CASALTSGSHEQYF

j_gene: TRBJ2-7
v_gene: TRBV20-1
CDR3aa: CSARTDGTYEQYF

j_gene: TRBJ1-6
v_gene: TRBV30
CDR3aa: CAWTGVGSPLHF

j_gene: TRBJ2-1
v_gene: TRBV5-1
CDR3aa: CASSSESSYNEQFF

j_gene: TRBJ2-1
v_gene: TRBV15
CDR3aa: CATSRPGGYYNEQFF

j_gene: TRBJ2-7
v_gene: TRBV28
CDR3aa: CASSFQAGQTSVYEQYF

j_gene: TRBJ2-7
v_gene: TRBV5-6
CDR3aa: CASSRPGGEPYEQYF

j_gene: TRBJ2-1
v_gene: TRBV10-3
CDR3aa: CAISEPGLLNEQFF

j_gene: TRBJ2-7
v_gene: TRBV7-9
CDR3aa: CASSSVRDRAFYEQYF

j_gene: TRBJ2-3
v_gene: TRBV5-1
CDR3aa: CASSGSPGDTQYF

j_gene: TRBJ1-5
v_gene: TRBV19
CDR3aa: CASTMGQAQNQPQHF

j_gene: TRBJ2-7
v_gene: TRBV7-9
CDR3aa: CASSLSAGTGFPYEQYF

j_gene: TRBJ2-1
v_gene: TRBV30
CDR3aa: CAWSSRLAGASCF

j_gene: TRBJ2-1
v_gene: TRBV12-3/TRBV12-4
CDR3aa: CASSSSGRFNEQFF

j_gene: TRBJ2-7
v_gene: TRBV3-1
CDR3aa: CASSQISYEQYF

j_gene: TRBJ2-7
v_gene: TRBV28
CDR3aa: CASSSVGEDEQYF

j_gene: TRBJ1-1
v_gene: TRBV20-1
CDR3aa: CSASPRPDLNLEAFF

j_gene: TRBJ2-1
v_gene: TRBV20-1
CDR3aa: CSARGPTFLNYNEQFF

j_gene: TRBJ1-3
v_gene: TRBV5-1
CDR3aa: CASSFSAAGSGNTIYF

j_gene: TRBJ2-3
v_gene: TRBV7-3
CDR3aa: CASSRAHSTDTQYF

j_gene: TRBJ2-7
v_gene: TRBV10-3
CDR3aa: CAISEMSPELYEQYF

j_gene: TRBJ2-3
v_gene: TRBV7-8
CDR3aa: CASSLVVWGTTRADTQYF

j_gene: TRBJ1-1
v_gene: TRBV12-3/TRBV12-4
CDR3aa: CASTIMAGGRSTEAFF

j_gene: TRBJ1-5
v_gene: TRBV20-1
CDR3aa: CSARAGTGREQPQHF

j_gene: TRBJ2-3
v_gene: TRBV6-1
CDR3aa: CASSPVKGPVLGDTQYF

j_gene: TRBJ2-7
v_gene: TRBV5-6
CDR3aa: CASRLAGDVAYEQYF

j_gene: TRBJ2-3
v_gene: TRBV5-1
CDR3aa: CASSSSGGARDTQYF

j_gene: TRBJ1-2
v_gene: TRBV20-1
CDR3aa: CSAIVGTSGGYTF

j_gene: TRBJ2-3
v_gene: TRBV7-9
CDR3aa: CASSPYYLGATDTQYF

j_gene: TRBJ2-5
v_gene: TRBV4-2
CDR3aa: CASSQDEGKQETQYF

j_gene: TRBJ2-7
v_gene: TRBV20-1
CDR3aa: CSATGTAYEQYF

j_gene: TRBJ2-3
v_gene: TRBV7-2
CDR3aa: CASSLSGRSTDTQYF

j_gene: TRBJ2-5
v_gene: TRBV30
CDR3aa: CACTGQGEETQYF

j_gene: TRBJ2-7
v_gene: TRBV20-1
CDR3aa: CSASFRVLEQYF

j_gene: TRBJ1-2
v_gene: TRBV12-3/TRBV12-4
CDR3aa: CASRLFAGGYTF

j_gene: TRBJ2-7
v_gene: TRBV5-1
CDR3aa: CASSLWIRNSYEQYF

j_gene: TRBJ2-3
v_gene: TRBV5-4
CDR3aa: CASRPYQGPDTQYF